One sample yielded the 14 T cell receptor beta chains listed below, sequenced in a study of T cell repertoires in aging, cancer and after chemotherapy (dated by TCRdb to between 2018 and 2020). The reads were generated on an Illumina MiSeq. Multiplex touch-down PCR with a mixed TRB-A/B primer pool was used to amplify rearranged TRB sequences covering the V, D and J segments. TCRdb reprocessing: public reads trimmed at Q25 with fastp, clones called with MiXCR, in-frame beta chains kept. Rows with one shared CDR3 protein collapse into an entry with the most common genes and DNA. Here the sample has around 6,000 distinct CDR3 sequences; 38% occur a single time. The ten largest clones add up to around half of the sample. TCR beta rearrangements were amplified from genomic DNA extracted from peripheral blood rather than from sorted cells or RNA. Sequenced: blood. The receptors originated from a human donor with a blood cancer.

This clonotype has just a few counts. The chain recombines TRBV6-5 with TRBJ1-5, with D perhaps matching TRBD1 (5 bases). Trimming stripped 6 bases from V and 5 bases from J, with 8 bases between. In germline, CDR1 is MNHEY, CDR2 SVGAGI. This CDR3 contains 12 residues. CDR3 residues: CASRSGDQPQHF. DNA of the CDR3: TGTGCCAGCAGGTCGGGGGATCAGCCCCAGCATTTT.

This clonotype was seen only a few times. V gene TRBV6-6 combines with J gene TRBJ1-1, with 7 nucleotides matching TRBD1. V lost 4 bases to trimming and J lost 11 bases; unmatched junction nucleotides: 10. The V gene's germline CDR1 is MNHNY and CDR2 SVGAGI (reference sequence). The CDR3 contains 13 residues. CDR3 DNA: TGTGCCAGCAGTTTATGGGGAGACAGGGTGGCTTTCTTT. This sequence encodes CASSLWGDRVAFF.

This chain joins TRBV6-5 and TRBJ2-2; D may correspond to TRBD1 or TRBD2 (5 bases each). CDR1 is MNHEY, CDR2 SVGAGI, per germline. This CDR3 has 17 residues. The V end lost 0 bases, the J end lost 2 bases, and 13 bases lay between the germline ends. CDR3 in amino acids: CASSYSVRGFNTGELFF. The CDR3 DNA sequence: TGTGCCAGCAGTTACTCGGTCCGGGGCTTCAACACCGGGGAGCTGTTTTTT.

This clonotype was detected once. The chain combines TRBV27 with TRBJ2-1; 10 bases match TRBD2. This CDR3 has 19 residues. The V segment lost 6 bases and the J segment 1 base; nucleotides outside the gene matches: 15. CDR1 is MNHEY and CDR2 is SMNVEV in the germline V gene (reference sequence). The CDR3: CASRRLASGRSGSYNEQFF. The CDR3 DNA is TGTGCCAGCAGGAGACTTGCTAGCGGGAGATCGGGATCCTACAATGAGCAGTTCTTC.

This chain joins TRBV4-3 and TRBJ2-1; D is perhaps TRBD1 or TRBD2 (5 bases each). In germline, CDR1 is LGHNA, CDR2 YSLEER. The CDR3 runs to 15 residues. V dropped 0 bases and J dropped 8 bases, with 14 bases sitting between them. The CDR3 DNA is TGCGCCAGCAGCCAAGAGTGGCTGAGGGGCGATGAGCAGTTCTTC. It yields the protein CASSQEWLRGDEQFF.

The J gene is TRBJ2-7, the V gene TRBV6-2 or TRBV6-3; 7 nucleotides match TRBD1. V lost 5 bases, J lost 2 bases, and 12 bases stayed unmatched. This CDR3 spans 16 amino acids. CDR1 and CDR2 (germline): MNHEY, SVGEGT. CDR3 nucleotide sequence: TGTGCCAGCAGTCCTCGCCCCGGGACAGCAGCCTACGAGCAGTACTTC. It codes for CASSPRPGTAAYEQYF.

Concerning this clonotype itself: This may stem from a read error, because a much larger clone lies one nucleotide away. The gene calls are TRBV12-3 or TRBV12-4 and TRBJ2-7, with D perhaps TRBD1 (5 bases). With 4 bases removed from V and 2 bases from J, the gap between germline ends came to 9 bases. This CDR3 is built from 13 residues. For the CDR3, the DNA is TGTGCCAGCAGTTACGTGGGGCCCTACGAGCAGTACTTC. It is translated as CASSYVGPYEQYF.

V gene TRBV12-3 or TRBV12-4 combines with J gene TRBJ2-7, with 9 bases fitting TRBD1. The CDR3 has 17 amino acids. V was pared by 5 bases and J by 2 bases, with 13 bases of the junction left unmatched. The CDR3 is CASSRTSGTGSTYEQYF. The CDR3 bases are TGTGCCAGCAGTAGAACCTCCGGGACAGGGTCCACCTACGAGCAGTACTTC.

This chain connects TRBV6-5 to TRBJ1-2, with 9 nucleotides matching TRBD1. The CDR3 runs to 13 residues. Germline CDR1 is MNHEY and CDR2 is SVGAGI. Trimming at V came to 10 bases and at J to 8 bases, leaving 11 bases not matched to a gene. The CDR3 reads CATGTGGVGGYTF. CDR3 DNA sequence: TGTGCCACCGGAACAGGGGGCGTTGGGGGCTACACCTTC.

This clonotype turned up a few times. V and J are TRBV6-5 and TRBJ2-1; TRBD1 matches at 7 bases. CDR3 length equals 17 residues. V gave up 2 bases and J gave up 5 bases; unmatched junction bases: 12. The germline CDR1 and CDR2 sequences are MNHEY and SVGAGI. The CDR3 DNA follows: TGTGCCAGCAGTTACCCGCCCCGAAGGGGGCGTAACAATGAGCAGTTCTTC. Amino acid sequence: CASSYPPRRGRNNEQFF.

This clonotype showed up just a few times. The rearrangement links TRBV29-1 to TRBJ1-3; D is uncertain. Germline values: CDR1 SQVTM, CDR2 ANQGSEA. CDR3 length: 11 amino acids. V was cut by 6 bases and J by 8 bases, with 11 bases left in between. CDR3 residues: CSVLLGDTIYF. Here the CDR3 DNA reads TGCAGCGTCCTTCTCGGGGACACCATATATTTT.

As for this clonotype: This may come from a read error, since a much larger clone is one base off. This chain links TRBV15 with TRBJ2-1, with 14 bases matching TRBD2. The CDR3 contains 16 residues. Per the germline V gene, CDR1 is LNHNV and CDR2 is YYDKDF (reference sequence). The CDR3 loop is CATSRTSGRDYNGQFF. The CDR3 region has the DNA TGTGCCACCAGCAGGACTAGCGGGAGGGATTACAATGGGCAGTTCTTC.

Points on this clonotype: A much larger clone differs from this one at a single base, so this may be a read error. V usage is TRBV29-1 and J usage is TRBJ2-7; D is perhaps TRBD1 (5 bases). Deletions cut 6 bases from V and 3 bases from J, with 24 bases between. The CDR3 is 16 residues long. The germline V gene encodes CDR1 SQVTM and CDR2 ANQGSEA. The CDR3 sequence is CSVGLLAPSRYYEQYF. The CDR3 DNA is TGCAGCGTGGGGCTACTGGCGCCAAGTCGCTACTACGAGCAGTACTTC.

The chain carries TRBV5-1 and TRBJ2-3; D possibly corresponds to TRBD2 (5 bases). CDR3 length equals 14 residues. Germline V gene sequence: CDR1 SGHRS, CDR2 YFSETQ. Trimming removed 5 bases from V and 2 bases from J, with 12 bases in between. Written as DNA, the CDR3 is TGCGCCAGCAGTCGAGGGAAAGACACAGATACGCAGTATTTT. Translation gives CASSRGKDTDTQYF.